This is a list of T cell receptor beta chains from one sample in a study of T cell responses to AZD1222 COVID-19 vaccine. TCRdb's table, derived via immunoSEQ multiplex PCR, lists solely in-frame clones and lacks some. The repertoire holds 80,000 to 90,000 clones, with under 95% as singletons. The sample in question was peripheral blood, obtained on day 0 of MenACWY control vaccination. These receptors all come from an adult in good health. The CDR3 runs from the conserved cysteine through the conserved F or W. The D gene is left open where the match is weak. Rows may omit the clone size; those that give it use once, few, many or a size class.

j_gene | d_gene | abundance | v_gene | CDR3nt | CDR3aa
TRBJ2-1 | TRBD2 | . | TRBV2 | TGTGCCAGCAGTGGAGCGGGGCCGTACAATGAGCAGTTCTTC | CASSGAGPYNEQFF
TRBJ1-5 | . | few | TRBV2 | TGTGCCAGCAGTGCGGGGTCGGAGGATCTGCCCCAGCATTTT | CASSAGSEDLPQHF
TRBJ1-1 | . | . | TRBV3-1/TRBV3-2 | TGTGCCAGCAGCCCTTTTGTCGTGAACACTGAAGCTTTCTTT | CASSPFVVNTEAFF
TRBJ1-5 | TRBD1 | . | TRBV7-2 | TGTGCCAGCAGCTTAGCAGGGGACAGGAATCAGCCCCAGCATTTT | CASSLAGDRNQPQHF
TRBJ2-7 | . | once | TRBV28 | TGTGCCAGCAGTTCACCCGTAGGGTTGGGGGATCCTCTACGAGGGTTCTACGAGCAGTACTTC | CASSSPVGLGDPLRGFYEQYF
TRBJ1-1 | . | . | TRBV19 | TGTGCCAGTAGTCCACGCCAGGGAAGGACTGAAGCTTTCTTT | CASSPRQGRTEAFF
TRBJ2-7 | TRBD1 | . | TRBV6-5 | TGTGCCAGCAGTTCTAAACGACAGGGGGCGAGTTACGAGCAGTACTTC | CASSSKRQGASYEQYF
TRBJ2-7 | . | . | TRBV28 | TGTGCCAGCAGTTTAGGGACCTACGAGCAGTACTTC | CASSLGTYEQYF
TRBJ1-1 | . | . | TRBV2 | TGTGCCAGCAGTGAAGAAAGATACACTGAAGCTTTCTTT | CASSEERYTEAFF
TRBJ2-3 | TRBD2 | . | TRBV11-2 | TGTGCCAGCAGGAGACTAGCGGGGGGCGCGGATACGCAGTATTTT | CASRRLAGGADTQYF
TRBJ1-1 | TRBD1 | . | TRBV7-9 | TGTGCCAGCAGCCCAGGGACAGTTGACACTGAAGCTTTCTTT | CASSPGTVDTEAFF
TRBJ1-3 | . | once | TRBV2 | TGTGCCAGCAGTCCCGGCTTTAGCTCTGGAAACACCATATATTTT | CASSPGFSSGNTIYF
TRBJ2-7 | . | . | TRBV28 | TGTGCCAGCAGTTTAATCGGACAGCACTACGAGCAGTACTTC | CASSLIGQHYEQYF
TRBJ1-5 | . | . | TRBV2 | TGTGCCAGCAGTGAAGCACCCGTGGTACAGCCCCAGCATTTT | CASSEAPVVQPQHF
TRBJ2-6 | . | . | TRBV5-1 | TGCGCCAGCAGCTGGACAGAGAGCTCTGGGGCCAACGTCCTGACTTTC | CASSWTESSGANVLTF
TRBJ2-7 | . | . | TRBV10-3 | TGTGCCATCAGTGAGTCTATCGGGAGCTCCTACGAGCAGTACTTC | CAISESIGSSYEQYF
TRBJ1-1 | . | . | TRBV5-1 | TGCGCCAGCAGCTTGGGGGGACGCCCCTCAGGCACTGAAGCTTTCTTT | CASSLGGRPSGTEAFF
TRBJ1-1 | . | . | TRBV28 | TGTGCCAGCAGTTTATCCCGACGCACTGAAGCTTTCTTT | CASSLSRRTEAFF
TRBJ2-1 | . | . | TRBV11-2 | TGTGCCAGCAGCTCCGAAAACAATGAGCAGTTCTTC | CASSSENNEQFF
TRBJ1-5 | . | . | TRBV28 | TGTGCCAGCAGTCCCCCCGGGTTTTCTCGCCATCAGCCCCAGCATTTT | CASSPPGFSRHQPQHF
TRBJ2-7 | TRBD1 | . | TRBV28 | TGTGCCAGCAGAACCGGACAGGGACGGTTGAGGGAGCAGTACTTC | CASRTGQGRLREQYF
TRBJ1-4 | . | . | TRBV28 | TGTGCCAGCAGCCCACAGCTATCAAATGAAAAACTGTTTTTT | CASSPQLSNEKLFF
TRBJ2-1 | TRBD2 | . | TRBV6-5 | TGTGCCAGCAGCCTAGCGGGAGGGCCTGGAAATGAGCAGTTCTTC | CASSLAGGPGNEQFF
TRBJ1-6 | . | . | TRBV5-1 | TGCGCCAGCAGCTTTGCGGCAGGGAGTAACTATAATTCACCCCTCCACTTT | CASSFAAGSNYNSPLHF
TRBJ2-7 | TRBD2 | . | TRBV27 | TGTGCCAGCAGTTTGACCGGGACTAGCGGGTATTCCTACGAGCAGTACTTC | CASSLTGTSGYSYEQYF
TRBJ2-3 | . | . | TRBV25-1 | TGTGCCAGCAGTGAATTTGGGCGTTCAGATACGCAGTATTTT | CASSEFGRSDTQYF
TRBJ2-6 | . | . | TRBV2 | TGTGCCAGCAGTGAAACAGTTTCTGGGGCCAACGTCCTGACTTTC | CASSETVSGANVLTF
TRBJ2-2 | . | . | TRBV15 | TGTGCCACCAGCGGAAGGCAGTCGAACACCGGGGAGCTGTTTTTT | CATSGRQSNTGELFF
TRBJ1-1 | . | once | TRBV24-1 | TGTGCCACCAGTGATTCGCCAGGCCATGAAGCTTTCTTT | CATSDSPGHEAFF
TRBJ1-4 | . | . | TRBV6-5 | TGTGCCAGCAGTAACGGGAGGCAGGGTAATGAAAAACTGTTTTTT | CASSNGRQGNEKLFF
TRBJ2-3 | . | . | TRBV10-3 | TGTGCCATCAGGGCCAGGGCTGGTGTAGATACGCAGTATTTT | CAIRARAGVDTQYF
TRBJ2-1 | . | . | TRBV28 | TGTGCCAGCAGTTTATTGGCTTCGGATGGCTCCTACAATGAGCAGTTCTTC | CASSLLASDGSYNEQFF
TRBJ2-3 | . | once | TRBV7-8 | TGTGCCAGCAGCTTAGCGCTTCTTGGTGGTACGCAGTATTTT | CASSLALLGGTQYF
TRBJ1-6 | . | . | TRBV19 | TGTGCCAGTAGTATGTCCACAACCTATAATTCACCCCTCCACTTT | CASSMSTTYNSPLHF
TRBJ1-2 | . | . | TRBV5-6 | TGTGCCAGCAGCTTGGTTGTAGGGGGACACACCTTC | CASSLVVGGHTF
TRBJ2-7 | TRBD2 | . | TRBV19 | TGTGCCAGTGGGAAATTGGCGGGGGGCCAGTCCTACGAGCAGTACTTC | CASGKLAGGQSYEQYF
TRBJ2-3 | TRBD2 | . | TRBV5-1 | TGCGCCAGCAGCTTAGTTTTTAGCGGGAGAGATGATACGCAGTATTTT | CASSLVFSGRDDTQYF
TRBJ2-1 | TRBD1 | once | TRBV2 | TGTGCCAGCGACCCAGGGACAGGGTCCTACAATGAGCAGTTCTTC | CASDPGTGSYNEQFF
TRBJ2-3 | TRBD2 | . | TRBV5-1 | TGCGCCAGCAGCCCGCCGCTAGCGGGGGTGGCAGATACGCAGTATTTT | CASSPPLAGVADTQYF